The 13 T cell receptor beta chains below were found in one sample sequenced in a study of vaccination and CD4 T cells after COVID-19. The treatment is: approximately 9-day PBMC culture with coronavirus spike peptide pools or control peptides (ViraFEST assay). The antigens of these receptors remain unknown. Cultured CD4+ T-cell DNA underwent Oncomine TCR Beta short-read sequencing. TCRdb reprocessed the PCR reads with MiXCR, giving one entry per CDR3 protein. The sample carries around 4,500 distinct CDR3 sequences, around 82% recorded once. What was sequenced was CD4+ T cells from blood, cultured in vitro. The receptors here all came from a human donor who had recovered from COVID-19.

The V gene is TRBV7-9, the J gene TRBJ2-1; D gene uncertain. This CDR3 is 13 amino acids long. Germline V lookup: CDR1 SEHNR, CDR2 FQNEAQ (reference sequence). Trimming took 1 base from V and 1 from J, leaving 2 bases between them. The CDR3 is CASSLVSYNEQFF. The CDR3 DNA is TGTGCCAGCAGCTTAGTTTCCTACAATGAGCAGTTCTTC.

This clonotype is large. V usage is TRBV14 and J usage is TRBJ1-2; TRBD1 aligns across 9 bases. The CDR3 is 15 residues long. Germline V lookup: CDR1 SGHDN, CDR2 FVKESK. V gave up 6 bases and J gave up 8 bases; unmatched junction bases: 13. The CDR3: CASSSRTGATRGYTF. The CDR3 DNA reads as TGTGCCAGCAGTTCCAGGACAGGGGCGACGAGGGGCTACACCTTC. The whole variable domain, remainder taken from reference TRBV14 and TRBJ1-2, is EAGVTQFPSHSVIEKGQTVTLRCDPISGHDNLYWYRRVMGKEIKFLLHFVKESKQDESGMPNNRFLAERTGGTYSTLKVQPAELEDSGVYFCASSSRTGATRGYTFGSGTRLTVV.

CDR3 amino acids: CASSNRGPDYGYTF. CDR3 nucleotide sequence: TGTGCCAGCAGTAACAGGGGGCCGGACTATGGCTACACCTTC. V gene TRBV2 combines with J gene TRBJ1-2; 9 positions agree with TRBD1. J was trimmed by 3 bases and V by 5 bases; bases with no gene match: 4. The germline V gene has CDR1 SNHLY and CDR2 FYNNEI. The CDR3 totals 14 residues.

The rearrangement uses TRBV28 and TRBJ2-3, with D tentatively TRBD2 (6 bases). Germline loops: CDR1 MDHEN, CDR2 SYDVKM. The CDR3 sequence is 12 residues long. Trimming took off 3 bases at V and 13 bases at J, with 14 bases between the two ends. The CDR3 coding sequence is TGTGCCAGCAGTTTCGCGGGGTTGGGGGAGTATTTT. Amino acids: CASSFAGLGEYF.

This clonotype was found once. V is TRBV6-2 or TRBV6-3 and J is TRBJ2-2; weak D call: TRBD2 (6 bases). The CDR3 is 15 residues long. Trimming cost V 10 bases and J 0 bases, with 15 bases left between them. Germline CDR1 and CDR2: MNHEY and SVGEGT. The CDR3 DNA is TGTGCCACCCCATCGGAGGGGACGAACACCGGGGAGCTGTTTTTT. It specifies CATPSEGTNTGELFF.

This clonotype was seen only a few times. J is TRBJ1-6 and V is TRBV7-6; possible D gene TRBD1, 5 bases. Trimming stripped 4 bases from V and 2 bases from J, with 15 bases between. Germline loops: CDR1 SGHVS, CDR2 FNYEAQ. The CDR3 consists of 17 residues. The CDR3 sequence: CASSSRGGGTYNSPLHF. CDR3 nucleotide sequence: TGTGCCAGCAGCTCCCGGGGGGGGGGGACCTATAATTCACCCCTCCACTTT. The complete variable domain, with remaining parts taken from reference TRBV7-6 and TRBJ1-6, reads GAGVSQSPRYKVTKRGQDVALRCDPISGHVSLYWYRQALGQGPEFLTYFNYEAQQDKSGLPNDRFSAERPEGSISTLTIQRTEQRDSAMYRCASSSRGGGTYNSPLHFGNGTRLTVT.

The chain employs TRBV27 and TRBJ1-2, with 7 bases identical to TRBD1. CDR1 and CDR2 from the germline V gene are MNHEY and SMNVEV (reference sequence). Trimming at V came to 6 bases and at J to 7 bases, leaving 11 bases not matched to a gene. CDR3 length: 14 residues. The DNA for the CDR3 is TGTGCCAGCAGGAAGGACCTGACAGGGTCTGGCTACACCTTC. Translating it yields CASRKDLTGSGYTF.

The chain couples TRBV6-5 to TRBJ1-6; 9 positions agree with TRBD1. The CDR3 length is 16 residues. Looked up from germline, CDR1 is MNHEY and CDR2 is SVGAGI. V dropped 0 bases and J dropped 7; count of bases not matched to a gene: 4. The CDR3 sequence: CASSYSGTGTNSPLHF. DNA of the CDR3: TGTGCCAGCAGTTACTCTGGGACAGGGACCAATTCACCCCTCCACTTT.

V and J are TRBV28 and TRBJ2-7, with D perhaps TRBD1 (5 bases). Trimming took 3 bases from V and 0 from J, leaving 12 bases between them. The CDR3 is 15 residues long. CDR1 is MDHEN and CDR2 is SYDVKM in the germline V gene. The CDR3 protein is CASSLGRPSSYEQYF. CDR3 nucleotides: TGTGCCAGCAGTTTGGGGCGACCTAGCTCCTACGAGCAGTACTTC.

V gene TRBV28 combines with J gene TRBJ2-7, with D tentatively TRBD1 or TRBD2 (5 bases each). Germline CDR1 and CDR2: MDHEN and SYDVKM. Trimming cost V 2 bases and J 5 bases, with 13 bases left between them. The CDR3 is 14 residues long. CDR3 residues: CASSLGIRGNEQYF. CDR3 coding DNA: TGTGCCAGCAGTTTAGGTATACGGGGCAACGAGCAGTACTTC.

The chain couples TRBV6-5 to TRBJ2-7; no firm D call. CDR1 is MNHEY, CDR2 SVGAGI, per germline. The CDR3 covers 13 residues. Between the trimmed V and J ends, which lost 2 bases and 1 base, there was a span of 6 bases. The CDR3 loop is CASSYRQSYEQYF. As DNA, the CDR3 is TGTGCCAGCAGTTACAGACAATCCTACGAGCAGTACTTC.

This clonotype has just a few counts. The chain uses TRBV20-1 and TRBJ1-5, with a tentative D call TRBD1 (6 bases). V was pared by 6 bases and J by 1 base, with 22 bases between. Germline V gene lookup returns CDR1 DFQATT and CDR2 SNEGSKA (reference sequence). CDR3 length equals 17 residues. Here the CDR3 reads CSASRGGDLSSNQPQHF. For the CDR3, the DNA is TGCAGTGCCTCTAGGGGGGGAGACCTATCCAGCAATCAGCCCCAGCATTTT.

V gene TRBV7-9 combines with J gene TRBJ1-1, with TRBD1 as a possible D gene (5 bases). The germline V gene has CDR1 SEHNR and CDR2 FQNEAQ (reference sequence). This CDR3 is built from 15 residues. V lost 0 bases and J 5 bases, leaving 13 bases between the germline ends. The DNA for the CDR3 is TGTGCCAGCAGCTTAGCTTCTGGACAATTGACTGAAGCTTTCTTT. It codes for CASSLASGQLTEAFF.